This T cell receptor (beta chain) is drawn from a study of neurological immune-mediated disorders (dated by TCRdb to about 2019). For context, the study as a whole: Of the approximately 34 multiple sclerosis patients, approximately 31 had relapsing-remitting MS and 3 had secondary progressive MS. Peripheral blood TCR-beta repertoires from patients with HTLV-I-associated myelopathy (HAM/TSP), patients with multiple sclerosis, and healthy controls were compared in the study using UMI-based sequencing. Alongside PBMC samples, the set of 106 TCR-beta libraries contained longitudinal samples, technical triplicates, and paired CD4+ and CD8+ T-cell subsets that had been sorted. The cohort was made up of some 70 subjects, consisting of around 14 HAM/TSP patients, around 35 multiple sclerosis patients and 20 or so healthy controls.

To synthesize cDNA, template-switch 5'RACE was performed with a primer carrying a 10-nucleotide random unique molecular identifier so that each TCR transcript was tagged. Each sequencing run produced over 200 million TCR-beta sequences covering 15-18 subjects. The RNeasy kit was used for extraction of total RNA. Using the KAPA Real-time Library Amplification kit, TCR-beta VDJ regions were amplified with primers for the TCR constant region and the 5'RACE anchor. A first PCR added sample indexes and Illumina adaptors, and a second PCR then raised library yield. After Ampure bead purification, the TCR product of roughly 650 bp was size-selected on a 2% E-gel SizeSelection system. Before pooling, libraries had their quality checked on a Bioanalyzer, their concentration measured with Qubit, and their quantity determined with the Kapa Library Quantification kit. An Illumina HiSeq 2500 was used to sequence the libraries paired-end at 2 x 150 bp. To increase sequence diversity, roughly 24-30% phiX was spiked into each library pool. The original pipeline was this. Quality-filtered reads were processed with the UMI-based MiGEC pipeline, and over 75% of raw TCR sequences were removed by the MiGEC pipeline during error correction. IMGT germline references were used for alignment of VDJ genes, and clonotypes were defined by a unique CDR3 amino acid sequence together with V-J genes. VDJtools evaluated clonal expansion, Shannon diversity and CDR3 relatedness (CalcPairwiseDistances, ClusterSamples); CLCbio workbench built phylogenetic trees. Clones with at least 8 unique UMIs were defined as expanded, with this threshold being based on coefficient-of-variation modelling across technical triplicates. TCRdb cleaned the public reads at Q25 with fastp, built clones with MiXCR and kept in-frame beta chains. CDR3 protein sequences are deduplicated, and each keeps its most common genes and DNA. For this entry, the V and J calls and clone size follow TCRdb and not the study's own pipeline. The sample records approximately 65,000 distinct CDR3 sequences, about 4% of which are singletons. The ten top clones hold more than 2.5% of the sample.

Trimming takes 0 bases from V and 4 bases from J, and the germline ends sit 13 bases apart. The germline V gene supplies CDR1 SGHRS and CDR2 YFSETQ. Measured from the cysteine to the phenylalanine, the CDR3 is 15 residues long. Only the CDR3 DNA stays, 45 bases, in frame from base 1. Unsorted PBMC libraries were generated from 2 million PBMCs stored in RNAlater at -80 °C until RNA extraction. The multiple sclerosis patients were enrolled in a US clinical protocol that evaluated disease progression with magnetic resonance imaging. Peripheral blood was subjected to Ficoll-Hypaque density gradient centrifugation to isolate PBMCs, which were then cryopreserved in liquid nitrogen. In its sample, this clonotype was seen many times. Its cognate antigen has yet to be identified. Base qualities are not provided; no much larger clone lies one nucleotide away. Broader findings and caveats from the paper: The highest TCR clonal expansion was observed in HAM/TSP patients, whereas the lowest was observed in MS patients, even when compared with healthy controls. The MS cluster showed no association with clinical or MRI features, and the authors stated that larger cohorts are needed. Repertoires from 18 of 34 MS patients were grouped by phylogenetic analysis into a cluster of related CDR3 sequences, suggesting a possible repertoire-level signature. Across subjects, expanded clones never shared an identical CDR3 amino acid sequence, which suggests that the TCR-beta repertoires in every group were private.

Recombination linked TRBV5-1 to TRBJ1-1; there is no confident call for the D gene. The receptor comes from a man aged 45 to 65 with multiple sclerosis. Sequenced sample: PBMCs. The DNA sequence is as follows: TGCGCCAGCAGCTTGGCGCGGGGAATGGGCACTGAAGCTTTCTTT. Its translation reads: CASSLARGMGTEAFF.